This entry is about one T cell receptor (beta chain). No antigen is known for it. The PCR had 60 Vbeta and 13 Jbeta primers. This table comes from immunoSEQ multiplex PCR, and its TCRdb copy is limited to in-frame clones, with some not included. The sample has 95,000 to 150,000 clones; 50% to 75% are singletons. V lost 3 bases, J lost 4 bases, and 12 bases lay in between. The CDR3 contains 14 residues. Germline V gives CDR1 KGHSY, CDR2 FQNENV. The source of the sample is a study of cytomegalovirus exposure and HLA in healthy donors. General study results and limits: HLA restriction was apparent for most CMV-associated TCR beta chains in a later analysis. Segments of the TCR beta V type were, in most cases, productive about 90% or about 30% of the time in an earlier analysis.

The sequence came from a woman aged 40 to 50 in good health and CMV-seropositive. V usage is TRBV16 and J usage is TRBJ1-1; TRBD1 is a possible D gene (6 bases). Sequences were obtained from PBMCs. CDR3 coding DNA: TGTGCCAGCAGCCAGACCGCAGGGGTCACTGAAGCTTTCTTT. Translation: CASSQTAGVTEAFF.